This T cell receptor (beta chain) appears in the sequencing data of a study of T-cell memory formation after mild COVID-19. Findings of the study overall: Researchers found some responding clones in pre-infection memory, a sign that cross-reactive memory joined.

TCR alpha and TCR beta cDNA libraries carrying sample barcodes and UMIs were produced by 5'RACE using constant-segment primers. One entry per CDR3 protein, called by TCRdb with MiXCR from the 5' RACE reads. The sample holds some 210,000 distinct CDR3 sequences, approximately 30% seen once. The table lists this clonotype with many counts. What it recognizes is unknown. The CDR3 sequence is 15 residues long. V lost 3 bases and J lost 7; bases outside the gene matches: 6. Germline V CDR1 and CDR2: MNHNS, SASEGT. Sequencing was carried out using PBMCs or a T cell subset sorted from them (not recorded which). The V and J genes are TRBV6-1 and TRBJ2-2, with 9 bases identical to TRBD2. The clonotype was recovered from an adult woman who had mild COVID-19 (a few samples of this study predate the infection). Cell type and time point are not known. Here the CDR3 reads CASSDLAGMVGELFF. The CDR3 coding sequence is TGTGCCAGCAGTGACCTAGCGGGGATGGTCGGGGAGCTGTTTTTT.